This paragraph reports one T cell receptor (beta chain). This entry comes from a study of blood T cell repertoires in COVID-19. Across the whole study: Acute and convalescent COVID-19 samples came from the United States, Italy and Spain. Sources were T cells, B-cell-depleted T cells, or PBMCs; the material itself was cDNA or gDNA.

The CDR3 length is 15 residues. Trimming stripped 1 base from V and 4 bases from J, with 13 bases between. The germline V gene encodes CDR1 MDHEN and CDR2 SYDVKM. In the authors' workflow: Amplification of reference gene primers was used by the study to estimate nucleated cell counts. Clones were sequenced by immunoSEQ multiplex PCR, and TCRdb holds only the in-frame ones, with some missing. That table is the source of V, J and clone size, and D and trimming were worked out from the DNA. The data contain 100,000 to 150,000 clones, more than 60% of them singletons. The chain joins TRBV28 to TRBJ1-2; D gene uncertain. Sequences were obtained from peripheral blood. The receptor comes from a woman between 70 and 85 years old with acute or convalescent COVID-19. The CDR3 protein is CASSLSEGRIYGYTF. CDR3 DNA: TGTGCCAGCAGTTTATCGGAGGGCCGAATCTATGGCTACACCTTC.